This entry describes one TCR beta chain. Amplified TCR beta CDR3 regions came from RNA transcripts. RT-PCR in the first round (using the HTBI primer set) targeted the TCR CDR3. From the multiplex PCR reads, TCRdb called clonotypes with MiXCR, one entry per CDR3 protein. This table has hundreds of thousands of distinct CDR3 sequences, over 12% appearing once. The data are from a study of T cells in Graves' hyperthyroidism and ophthalmopathy. The germline gives CDR1 PRHDT, CDR2 FYEKMQ (reference sequence). This CDR3 region has 12 residues. Trimming removed 6 bases from V and 3 bases from J, with 6 bases in between.

The receptor was derived from a woman in her sixties with Graves' ophthalmopathy. Sequencing used blood. The rearrangement joins TRBV13 to TRBJ1-5; tentatively, D is TRBD1 (5 bases). The CDR3 DNA reads TGTGCCAGCAGAGGGACCAATCAGCCCCAGCATTTT. This encodes CASRGTNQPQHF.